This T cell receptor (beta chain) was sequenced during a study of cytomegalovirus exposure and HLA in healthy donors. From germline, CDR1 is LNHDA and CDR2 SQIVND (reference sequence). V dropped 5 bases and J dropped 0; count of bases not matched to a gene: 7. The CDR3 is made up of 16 amino acids. 13 Jbeta primers and 60 Vbeta primers were used for the PCR. Authors' data handling: Later, 80 million or so unique TCR beta chains were counted in an analysis, and approximately 10 million of them were shared. Measured with immunoSEQ multiplex PCR; TCRdb has only the in-frame clones, and not every one. Clonal size and the V and J genes are those of that table, whereas D and trimming came from the DNA. The sample has around 42,000 clones.

The chain combines TRBV19 with TRBJ1-5; TRBD1 agrees at 7 bases. The clonotype was recovered from a man under 40 in good health and CMV-seronegative. Sequencing was done on a sample of PBMCs. CDR3 in DNA: TGTGCCAGTAGTTCCGAACAGGGGTATAGCAATCAGCCCCAGCATTTT. It encodes CASSSEQGYSNQPQHF.